The rows below give T cell receptor beta chains drawn from one sample of a study of Tregs in tolerant kidney transplant recipients. Clones were read by immunoSEQ multiplex PCR, and TCRdb kept only the in-frame ones, dropping some. The sample lists approximately 60,000 clones, around 87% occurring once. The input for sequencing was CD4+ T cells from blood (PBMCs), taken 6 months after the transplant. These receptors originate from a human patient who received a combined kidney and bone marrow transplant. Among the T cells, some may be from the graft donor. Each CDR3 is given with its conserved first and last residue. A D gene is named only where the DNA matches it firmly. The size of a clone is reported for some rows only, either as once, few or many, or as a class for expanded clones.

d_gene: TRBD1
abundance: NA
j_gene: TRBJ1-6
len: 15
v_gene: TRBV7-2
CDR3aa: CASSLGGTGDSPLHF
CDR3nt: TGTGCCAGCAGCTTAGGGGGGACAGGGGATTCACCCCTCCACTTT

d_gene: TRBD1
abundance: NA
j_gene: TRBJ2-7
len: 14
v_gene: TRBV5-1
CDR3aa: CASSLGTGQHEQYF
CDR3nt: TGCGCCAGCAGCCTAGGGACAGGGCAGCACGAGCAGTACTTC

d_gene: TRBD1
abundance: once
j_gene: TRBJ1-2
len: 15
v_gene: TRBV27
CDR3aa: CASSSRGQANYGYTF
CDR3nt: TGTGCCAGCAGTTCCCGCGGACAGGCTAACTATGGCTACACCTTC

d_gene: NA
abundance: NA
j_gene: TRBJ1-5
len: 14
v_gene: TRBV6-5
CDR3aa: CASSRQANNQPQHF
CDR3nt: TGTGCCAGCAGTCGACAGGCTAACAATCAGCCCCAGCATTTT

d_gene: TRBD2
abundance: NA
j_gene: TRBJ2-5
len: 17
v_gene: TRBV4-1
CDR3aa: CASSLPWGLAGFETQYF
CDR3nt: TGCGCCAGCAGCCTACCTTGGGGACTAGCGGGATTTGAGACCCAGTACTTC

d_gene: TRBD2
abundance: NA
j_gene: TRBJ2-5
len: 16
v_gene: TRBV6-5
CDR3aa: CASSYSLASGKETQYF
CDR3nt: TGTGCCAGCAGTTACTCCCTGGCTAGCGGTAAAGAGACCCAGTACTTC

d_gene: TRBD2
abundance: NA
j_gene: TRBJ2-7
len: 15
v_gene: TRBV2
CDR3aa: CASSESTSGSYEQYF
CDR3nt: TGTGCCAGCAGTGAGAGTACTAGCGGGAGTTACGAGCAGTACTTC

d_gene: NA
abundance: NA
j_gene: TRBJ1-2
len: 15
v_gene: TRBV7-3
CDR3aa: CASSPSPTQFYGYTF
CDR3nt: TGTGCCAGCAGCCCGTCCCCAACACAGTTCTATGGCTACACCTTC

d_gene: TRBD1
abundance: NA
j_gene: TRBJ1-1
len: 14
v_gene: TRBV6-6
CDR3aa: CASSYAGGNTEAFF
CDR3nt: TGTGCCAGCAGTTACGCAGGGGGCAACACTGAAGCTTTCTTT

d_gene: TRBD1
abundance: NA
j_gene: TRBJ2-5
len: 15
v_gene: TRBV19
CDR3aa: CASSSRGGLVETQYF
CDR3nt: TGTGCCAGTAGTAGCCGAGGGGGCTTGGTCGAGACCCAGTACTTC

d_gene: TRBD1
abundance: NA
j_gene: TRBJ1-3
len: 16
v_gene: TRBV5-1
CDR3aa: CASSWTGTGSGNTIYF
CDR3nt: TGCGCCAGCAGCTGGACCGGGACAGGGTCTGGAAACACCATATATTTT

d_gene: TRBD1
abundance: NA
j_gene: TRBJ2-6
len: 18
v_gene: TRBV11-3
CDR3aa: CASSSSGTGVSGANVLTF
CDR3nt: TGTGCCAGCAGCTCATCCGGGACAGGGGTCTCTGGGGCCAACGTCCTGACTTTC

d_gene: TRBD2
abundance: NA
j_gene: TRBJ2-7
len: 14
v_gene: TRBV7-2
CDR3aa: CASSFSTSGTEQYF
CDR3nt: TGTGCCAGCAGCTTCTCTACTAGCGGGACCGAGCAGTACTTC

d_gene: NA
abundance: NA
j_gene: TRBJ1-4
len: 12
v_gene: TRBV6-6
CDR3aa: CASTQTGSELFF
CDR3nt: TGTGCCAGCACGCAGACAGGAAGTGAACTGTTTTTT

d_gene: TRBD2
abundance: NA
j_gene: TRBJ2-2
len: 14
v_gene: TRBV7-2
CDR3aa: CASKRTGGGGELFF
CDR3nt: TGTGCCAGCAAACGCACGGGGGGTGGGGGGGAGCTGTTTTTT

d_gene: TRBD2
abundance: NA
j_gene: TRBJ2-1
len: 15
v_gene: TRBV30
CDR3aa: CAWSAGLAGYNEQFF
CDR3nt: TGTGCCTGGAGCGCGGGACTAGCGGGGTACAATGAGCAGTTCTTC